The T cell receptor beta chain described here comes from a study of identical twins. TCRdb called the 5' RACE reads again in MiXCR, with one record for every CDR3 protein. The sample includes roughly 1,500,000 distinct CDR3 sequences, around 29% of them seen just once. CDR3 length: 13 residues. Trimming left V 4 bases short and J 8 bases short, with 13 bases between. Germline CDR1 reads KGHDR; CDR2 reads SFDVKD. Sequencing input: cord blood. The rearrangement links TRBV24-1 to TRBJ1-2, with a weak D call TRBD1 (6 bases). The source is a newborn girl in good health. CDR3: CATSDGGPSGYTF. For the CDR3, the DNA is TGTGCCACCAGTGACGGGGGGCCGAGCGGCTACACCTTC.